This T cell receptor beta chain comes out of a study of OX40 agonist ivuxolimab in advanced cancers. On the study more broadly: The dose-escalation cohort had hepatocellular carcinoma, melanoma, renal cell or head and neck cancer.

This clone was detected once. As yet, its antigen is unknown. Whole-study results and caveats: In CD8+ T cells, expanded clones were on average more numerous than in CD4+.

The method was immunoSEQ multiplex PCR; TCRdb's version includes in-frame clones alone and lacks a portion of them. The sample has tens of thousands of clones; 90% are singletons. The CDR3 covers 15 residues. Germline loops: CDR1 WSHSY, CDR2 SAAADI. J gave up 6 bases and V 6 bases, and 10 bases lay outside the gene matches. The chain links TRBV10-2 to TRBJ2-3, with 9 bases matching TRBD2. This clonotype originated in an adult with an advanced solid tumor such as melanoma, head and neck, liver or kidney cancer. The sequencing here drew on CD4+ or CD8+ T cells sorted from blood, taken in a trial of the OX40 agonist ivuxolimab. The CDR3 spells CASRASGVEADTQYF. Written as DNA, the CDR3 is TGCGCCAGCAGAGCTAGCGGGGTTGAGGCGGATACGCAGTATTTT.